The T cell receptor (beta chain) described here comes from a study of blood T cell repertoires in COVID-19. CDR1 and CDR2 (germline): LNHDA, SQIVND (reference sequence). CDR3 size: 15 residues. The V segment lost 5 bases and the J segment 6 bases; nucleotides outside the gene matches: 10. Under the authors' procedure: Scientists estimated how many nucleated cells there were by amplifying reference gene primers. Method: immunoSEQ multiplex PCR; TCRdb's copy keeps in-frame clones and lacks some. V and J calls and clone size are those listed in that table; D and trimming were worked out from the DNA. The table shows roughly 18,000 clones, with approximately 90% occurring only once.

The V call is TRBV19, the J call TRBJ2-3; 8 bases match TRBD1. Sequenced sample: peripheral blood. This sequence originates from a woman aged 55-70 years with active COVID-19. This CDR3 is CASSFGQGHGDTQYF. CDR3 nucleotide sequence: TGTGCCAGTAGTTTTGGACAGGGTCACGGGGATACGCAGTATTTT.